This T cell receptor beta chain was documented in a study of blood T cells in healthy people across ages. Across the study: Template switching retrieved approximately one barcoded beta molecule for each two T cells. Overall study results and limits: The unknown donor CMV status may have confounded expanded clonotype changes. Estimates of diversity drawn from one million T cells were considered underestimates.

For the second PCR, which ran for about 7 to 11 cycles, a sample-barcoded 5' primer and a J-beta primer mix were used. TCRdb itself ran the 5' RACE reads through MiXCR, one entry per CDR3 protein. This sample has 580,000 or so distinct CDR3 sequences; roughly 48% occur once, and the top ten carry about 26%. The draw of peripheral blood yielded around 10 milliliters from each donor. Of note for this clonotype: Its antigen is not known.

V lost 6 bases, J lost 7 bases, and 6 bases stayed unmatched. The CDR3 has 15 residues. Germline CDR1 is MNHEY and CDR2 is SVGAGI. The sequencing sample was made of blood. The chain joins TRBV6-5 to TRBJ1-6; 10 nucleotides align to TRBD1. This receptor was identified in a man older than 75 in good health. CDR3 DNA: TGTGCCAGCAGGACAGGGGGCGCGGGCAATTCACCCCTCCACTTT. It yields the protein CASRTGGAGNSPLHF.